Presented here are 5 T cell receptor beta chains from one specimen sequenced in a study of post-analysis software for immune sequencing data (dated by TCRdb to 2014 to 2015). Their antigens remain unidentified. Library creation used PCR. Sequencing was performed on an Illumina HiSeq 2500. Unique molecular identifiers were incorporated into TCR beta cDNA libraries to reduce PCR and sequencing biases. TCRdb passed the public sequencing reads through fastp at Q25 and MiXCR, retaining productive beta sequences. Rows with a matching CDR3 protein are joined into one entry that keeps the most common DNA and genes. This sample comprises about 820,000 distinct CDR3 sequences, approximately 53% of them detected only once. The ten largest clones capture under 6% of the sample. General study outcomes and caveats: Patients showed significantly higher frequencies than controls for about five TRBV segments, among them TRBV5-6, TRBV5-1 and TRBV20-1.

Material: blood. These receptors were taken from a girl between 10 and 17 years old with multiple sclerosis.

CDR3 protein: CSATVRTGPMNTEAFF. As DNA, the CDR3 is TGCAGTGCTACGGTTAGGACAGGGCCGATGAACACTGAAGCTTTCTTT. The chain couples TRBV20-1 to TRBJ1-1; 8 nucleotides match TRBD1. J was trimmed by 0 bases and V by 4 bases; bases with no gene match: 10. The germline V gene encodes CDR1 DFQATT and CDR2 SNEGSKA (reference sequence). The CDR3 extends over 16 amino acids.

The chain combines TRBV5-1 with TRBJ2-3; 8 nucleotides agree with TRBD2. CDR3 length equals 17 residues. Looked up from germline, CDR1 is SGHRS and CDR2 is YFSETQ. After removal of 0 bases from V and 4 bases from J, the junction contained 10 bases not matched to a gene. The CDR3 protein is CASSLGLASGRADTQYF. CDR3 bases: TGCGCCAGCAGCTTGGGCCTGGCTAGCGGGCGCGCAGATACGCAGTATTTT.

Only a few counts were recorded for this clonotype. The chain links TRBV6-6 to TRBJ2-5, with TRBD2 matching over 7 bases. With 5 bases clipped from V and 7 bases from J, the junction kept 10 bases outside the gene matches. Germline V gene lookup returns CDR1 MNHNY and CDR2 SVGAGI (reference sequence). CDR3 length equals 14 residues. The CDR3 here is CASSTSGEARTQYF. DNA of the CDR3: TGTGCCAGCAGTACCAGCGGGGAAGCGCGGACCCAGTACTTC.

This chain uses TRBV28 with TRBJ1-1, with D unresolved. Germline assignment: CDR1 MDHEN and CDR2 SYDVKM. V gave up 3 bases and J gave up 0 bases, with 11 bases separating them. The CDR3 extends over 15 amino acids. The chain's CDR3 is CASSFEGFMNTEAFF. CDR3 bases: TGTGCCAGCAGTTTTGAGGGATTCATGAACACTGAAGCTTTCTTT.

This clonotype was detected only a few times. The chain combines TRBV20-1 with TRBJ2-2, with 7 bases lining up with TRBD2. The trim removed 4 bases at V and 4 bases at J, leaving 9 bases unmatched. The V gene's germline CDR1 is DFQATT and CDR2 SNEGSKA (reference sequence). The CDR3 is 15 amino acids. CDR3 nucleotide sequence: TGCAGTGCTACGCTTAGCGGGCGAACCACCGGGGAGCTGTTTTTT. Its translation: CSATLSGRTTGELFF.